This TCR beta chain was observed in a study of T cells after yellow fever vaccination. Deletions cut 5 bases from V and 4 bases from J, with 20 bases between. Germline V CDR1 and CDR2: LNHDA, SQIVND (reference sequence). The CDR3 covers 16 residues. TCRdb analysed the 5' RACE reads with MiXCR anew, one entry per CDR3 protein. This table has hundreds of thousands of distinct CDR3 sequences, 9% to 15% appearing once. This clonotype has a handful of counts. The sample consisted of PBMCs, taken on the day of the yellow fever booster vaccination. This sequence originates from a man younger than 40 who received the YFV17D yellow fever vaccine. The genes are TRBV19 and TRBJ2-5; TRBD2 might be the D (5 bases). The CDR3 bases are TGTGCCAGTAGTCGGAACATGTGGGGAGAGGGAGAGACCCAGTACTTC. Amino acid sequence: CASSRNMWGEGETQYF.